This TCR beta chain was profiled in a study of blood T cell repertoires in COVID-19. For the study at large: PBMCs, B-cell-depleted T cells, or T cells were the source of the cDNA or gDNA that made up the material.

Germline V gene data show CDR1 as MNHEY and CDR2 as SVGAGI. The CDR3 is made up of 13 amino acids. V gave up 6 bases and J gave up 7 bases, with 15 bases separating them. Per the study methods: By means of reference gene primer amplification, nucleated cell counts were estimated. The repertoire was sequenced with immunoSEQ multiplex PCR; TCRdb's copy has only in-frame clones and lacks some. For V, J and clone size, that table is used; D and trimming come from the DNA. The sample records around 370,000 clones, about 90% being singletons. The sequence was collected from a woman between 45 and 60 years old with COVID-19, enrolled during active disease. Sample: peripheral blood. The rearrangement joins TRBV6-5 to TRBJ1-2; no reliable D call. The CDR3, as DNA: TGTGCCAGCAGAGAGCTCTTCCGGGTTGGCTACACCTTC. Translation gives CASRELFRVGYTF.